This TCR beta chain was observed in a study of blood T cell repertoires in COVID-19. Within the 2 weeks before study entry, each person in the exposed group met a COVID-19 case. Germline CDR1 is SGHRS and CDR2 is YFSETQ. This CDR3 is built from 14 residues. With 2 bases clipped from V and 0 bases from J, the junction kept 2 bases outside the gene matches. Here immunoSEQ multiplex PCR was the method, and the copy in TCRdb shows in-frame clones only, minus some. The sample lists 300,000 to 400,000 clones, around 85% occurring once. The sequencing input was PBMCs or T cells enriched from blood (not recorded which). The clonotype comes from a woman under 40 who had been exposed to COVID-19. The rearrangement uses TRBV5-1 and TRBJ2-7; 7 positions agree with TRBD1. The CDR3 DNA reads as TGCGCCAGCAGCTTTAACAGGGGCTCCTACGAGCAGTACTTC. Translated, it gives CASSFNRGSYEQYF.